The rows below give T cell receptor beta chains drawn from one sample of a study of blood T cells in healthy people across ages. Via MiXCR, TCRdb re-called the 5' RACE reads, giving one row per CDR3 protein. Here the sample spans fewer than 1 million distinct CDR3 sequences, under 55% being singletons. Input material: blood. Receptors originate from a man between 60 and 75 years old in good health. The CDR3 runs from the conserved cysteine through the conserved F or W. A D gene is named only where the DNA matches it firmly. Some rows have no size entry. The others give once, few or many, or a class for an expanded clone.

TRBJ1-5	-	-	TRBV5-1	TGCGCCAGCAGCTTGGCCCCGGGGGGGAGCAATCAGCCCCAGCATTTT	CASSLAPGGSNQPQHF
TRBJ1-2	-	-	TRBV12-3/TRBV12-4	TGTGCCAGCAGTTTCGCAGAAGACGGCTACACCTTC	CASSFAEDGYTF
TRBJ2-1	TRBD1	-	TRBV27	TGTGCCAGCAGTTCCCGGGACAGGGGACCCAATGAGCAGTTCTTC	CASSSRDRGPNEQFF
TRBJ2-1	TRBD1	-	TRBV7-9	TGTGCCAGCAGCACTACCGGGACAGGGGATTTCTATGAGCAGTTCTTC	CASSTTGTGDFYEQFF
TRBJ2-1	TRBD2	few	TRBV9	TGTGCCAGCAGCAGGAGCGGGGGGCACTCCTACAATGAGCAGTTCTTC	CASSRSGGHSYNEQFF
TRBJ2-5	TRBD1	few	TRBV7-2	TGTGCCAGCAGCTCGGGACAGAAAGAGACCCAGTACTTC	CASSSGQKETQYF
TRBJ1-1	-	-	TRBV20-1	TGCAGTGCTAGAGATCACGAGGGGCGGGACCCGGACACTGAAGCTTTCTTT	CSARDHEGRDPDTEAFF
TRBJ2-1	TRBD1	-	TRBV5-1	TGCGCCAGCAGCGGGGACAGGCTGGTTGACAATGAGCAGTTCTTC	CASSGDRLVDNEQFF
TRBJ2-7	TRBD1	-	TRBV7-2	TGTGCCAGCAGCTTCGCCCAGGGGGCCTACGAGCAGTACTTC	CASSFAQGAYEQYF
TRBJ2-5	TRBD1	few	TRBV9	TGTGCCAGCAGCCAGGGGGCGTACCAAGAGACCCAGTACTTC	CASSQGAYQETQYF
TRBJ1-2	-	few	TRBV12-3/TRBV12-4	TGTGCCAGCAGTTTAGCAGGGAACTATGATGGCTACACCTTC	CASSLAGNYDGYTF
TRBJ2-3	-	-	TRBV6-6	TGTGCCAGCGGTTACTCGATCAGTGCAGATACGCAGTATTTT	CASGYSISADTQYF
TRBJ1-2	TRBD1	-	TRBV28	TGTGCCAGCAGTTCACCGGGACAGGGGGACTATGGCTACACCTTC	CASSSPGQGDYGYTF
TRBJ2-5	-	-	TRBV9	TGTGCCAGCAGCGTTAACTGGGGACAAGAGACCCAGTACTTC	CASSVNWGQETQYF
TRBJ1-2	-	many	TRBV5-5	TGTGCCAGCAGCTTGCCGCAGGGGCCCTATGGCTACACCTTC	CASSLPQGPYGYTF
TRBJ2-3	-	few	TRBV4-1	TGCGCCAGCAGCCAGGGCCCAACAGATACGCAGTATTTT	CASSQGPTDTQYF
TRBJ2-3	TRBD2	-	TRBV6-5	TGTGCCAGCAGTTCCGGGACTAGCGGGGGGCCGCCCACAGATACGCAGTATTTT	CASSSGTSGGPPTDTQYF
TRBJ2-6	-	many	TRBV4-3	TGCGCCAGCAGCCAAGATCTTTCGGCCTCTGGGGCCAACGTCCTGACTTTC	CASSQDLSASGANVLTF
TRBJ1-2	TRBD1	-	TRBV29-1	TGCAGCGTCGGGGACAGGGTCTTAGGCTACACCTTC	CSVGDRVLGYTF
TRBJ2-1	TRBD2	-	TRBV6-8	TGTGCCAGCAGTACTAAACTTAGCGGGAGTAACAATGAGCAGTTCTTC	CASSTKLSGSNNEQFF